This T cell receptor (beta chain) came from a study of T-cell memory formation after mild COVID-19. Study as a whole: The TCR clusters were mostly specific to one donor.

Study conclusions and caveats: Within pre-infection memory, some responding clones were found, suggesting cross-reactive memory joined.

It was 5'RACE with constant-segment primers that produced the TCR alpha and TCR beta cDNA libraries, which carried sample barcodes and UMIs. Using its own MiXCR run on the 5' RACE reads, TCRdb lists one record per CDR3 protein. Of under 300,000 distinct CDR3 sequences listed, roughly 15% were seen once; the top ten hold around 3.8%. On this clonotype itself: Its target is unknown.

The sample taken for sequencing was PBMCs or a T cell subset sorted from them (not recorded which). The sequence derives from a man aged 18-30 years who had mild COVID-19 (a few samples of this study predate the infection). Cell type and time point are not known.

CDR3 amino acids: CASSLGYRGTEAFF. The CDR3 DNA follows: TGCGCCAGCAGCTTGGGGTATAGGGGCACTGAAGCTTTCTTT. The chain combines TRBV5-1 with TRBJ1-1, with a possible D match to TRBD1 (5 bases). CDR1 and CDR2 (germline): SGHRS, YFSETQ. The V gene lost 0 bases and the J gene lost 4 bases, with 10 bases spanning the gap. This CDR3 is built from 14 residues.